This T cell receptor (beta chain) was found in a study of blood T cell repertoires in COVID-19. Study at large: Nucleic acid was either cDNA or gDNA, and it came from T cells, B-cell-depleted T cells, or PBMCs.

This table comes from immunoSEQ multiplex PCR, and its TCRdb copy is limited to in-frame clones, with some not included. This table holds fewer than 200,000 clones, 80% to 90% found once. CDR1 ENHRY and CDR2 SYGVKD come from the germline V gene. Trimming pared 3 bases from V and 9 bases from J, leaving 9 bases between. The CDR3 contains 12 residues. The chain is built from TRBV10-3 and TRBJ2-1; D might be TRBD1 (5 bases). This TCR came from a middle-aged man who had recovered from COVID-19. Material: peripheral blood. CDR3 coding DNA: TGTGCCATCAGTGATCCAAGGGGTGAGCAGTTCTTC. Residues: CAISDPRGEQFF.